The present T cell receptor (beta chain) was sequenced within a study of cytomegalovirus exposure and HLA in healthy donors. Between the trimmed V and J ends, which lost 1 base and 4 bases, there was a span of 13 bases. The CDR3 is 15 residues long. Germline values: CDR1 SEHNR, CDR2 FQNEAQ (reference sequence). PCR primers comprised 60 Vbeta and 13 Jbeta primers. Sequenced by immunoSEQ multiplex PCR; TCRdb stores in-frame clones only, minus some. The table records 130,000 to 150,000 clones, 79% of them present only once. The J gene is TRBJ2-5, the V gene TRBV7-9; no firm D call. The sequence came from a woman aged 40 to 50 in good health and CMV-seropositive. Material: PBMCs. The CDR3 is CASSLVGQAGETQYF. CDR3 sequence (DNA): TGTGCCAGCAGCTTAGTTGGTCAGGCCGGAGAGACCCAGTACTTC.